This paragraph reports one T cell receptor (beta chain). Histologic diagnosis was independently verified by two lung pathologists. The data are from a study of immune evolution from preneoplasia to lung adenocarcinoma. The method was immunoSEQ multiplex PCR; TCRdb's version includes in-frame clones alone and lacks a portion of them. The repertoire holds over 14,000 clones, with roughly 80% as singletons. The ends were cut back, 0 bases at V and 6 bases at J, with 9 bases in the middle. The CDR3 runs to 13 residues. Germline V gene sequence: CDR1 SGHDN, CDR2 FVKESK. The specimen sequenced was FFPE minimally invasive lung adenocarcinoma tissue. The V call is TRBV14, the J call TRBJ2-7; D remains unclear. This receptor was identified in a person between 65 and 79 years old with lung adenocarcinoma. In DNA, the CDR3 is TGTGCCAGCAGCCAAGACGGATTACGCGAGCAGTACTTC. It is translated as CASSQDGLREQYF.